This is a list of T cell receptor beta chains from one sample in a study of early T cells in non-severe SARS-CoV-2 infection. Using its own MiXCR run on the 5' RACE reads, TCRdb lists one record per CDR3 protein. The sample includes more than 55,000 distinct CDR3 sequences, roughly 4.8% of them seen just once. The specimen was whole blood, collected at baseline. These receptors came from an adult who was a healthcare worker with PCR-confirmed SARS-CoV-2 infection or an uninfected control (not recorded which). The donor label of this sample is uncertain. Each CDR3 is given with its conserved first and last residue. The D gene is left open where the match is weak. For some rows the clone size is stated as once, few or many, or as a class when expanded; others skip it.

CDR3nt	CDR3aa	v_gene	abundance	j_gene	d_gene
TGTGCCAGCAGCGTAGCTTTTTCGGGGGTGGATGGAAACACCATATATTTT	CASSVAFSGVDGNTIYF	TRBV9	few	TRBJ1-3	-
TGCGCCAGCAGCCAAGATATACAGGGGGCATCCTATAATTCACCCCTCCACTTT	CASSQDIQGASYNSPLHF	TRBV4-3	few	TRBJ1-6	TRBD1
TGTGCCAGCAGTTTCCGGGGGGCGGCCTACAATGAGCAGTTCTTC	CASSFRGAAYNEQFF	TRBV6-5	many	TRBJ2-1	-
TGTGCCAGCAACCAGGGATTTGGCACTGAAGCTTTCTTT	CASNQGFGTEAFF	TRBV6-4	many	TRBJ1-1	-
TGTGCCACCAGCAGTCCAGGGGGCGTCTATGGCTACACCTTC	CATSSPGGVYGYTF	TRBV15	few	TRBJ1-2	TRBD1
TGTGCCAGCAGCCAATCTTATGGACAGTCGTCTTCACCCCTCCACTTT	CASSQSYGQSSSPLHF	TRBV16	many	TRBJ1-6	-
TGTGCCAGTAGTTATGCAGGGCTAGTAAATGAGCAGTTCTTC	CASSYAGLVNEQFF	TRBV19	-	TRBJ2-1	-
TGTGCCAGCAGCTTACATGAGATTAGCGGGGTGACAGATACGCAGTATTTT	CASSLHEISGVTDTQYF	TRBV7-2	many	TRBJ2-3	TRBD2
TGTGCCAGCAGCTTCGTCGGGGGCAATCAGCCCCAGCATTTT	CASSFVGGNQPQHF	TRBV5-6	-	TRBJ1-5	-
TGTGCCAGCTCACCAGGCAACCCGAACACTGAAGCTTTCTTT	CASSPGNPNTEAFF	TRBV18	few	TRBJ1-1	-
TGTGCCAGCAGTTACGGTCACGGCGGCGCCACTGAAGCTTTCTTT	CASSYGHGGATEAFF	TRBV6-6	-	TRBJ1-1	-
TGTGCCAGCAGGAACTCGGGACAGGCCACCGGGGAGCTGTTTTTT	CASRNSGQATGELFF	TRBV28	few	TRBJ2-2	TRBD1
TGTGCCAGCTTAGGGGCCCTAGGGCCCCAGCATTTT	CASLGALGPQHF	TRBV25-1	-	TRBJ1-5	-
TGTGCCAGCAGCCAAGCGACAGGCCTCTCTGGGGCCAACGTCCTGACTTTC	CASSQATGLSGANVLTF	TRBV3-1	-	TRBJ2-6	-
TGTGCCAGCAGCCAAGACGCGGGGACTAGTCACAATGAGCAGTTCTTC	CASSQDAGTSHNEQFF	TRBV4-2	many	TRBJ2-1	TRBD2
TGTGCCAGCAGCTCAATGGATGGCAGGGCTCTAGATGATAGCAATCAGCCCCAGCATTTT	CASSSMDGRALDDSNQPQHF	TRBV7-2	many	TRBJ1-5	-
TGCGCCAGCAGCCAATCCCGCTGGGCAGGGTCGTACAATGAGCAGTTCTTC	CASSQSRWAGSYNEQFF	TRBV4-3	many	TRBJ2-1	-
TGTGCCAGCAGCGTAGGGACAGGGGGTCCCTACGAGCAGTACTTC	CASSVGTGGPYEQYF	TRBV9	few	TRBJ2-7	TRBD1
TGCGCCAGCAGCCAAGCCCGGGACTTAGCAACTAATGAAAAACTGTTTTTT	CASSQARDLATNEKLFF	TRBV4-1	-	TRBJ1-4	-
TGTGCCAGCAGCGTAGCTCCCGGAGGGGAGACCCAGTACTTC	CASSVAPGGETQYF	TRBV9	few	TRBJ2-5	-
TGTGCCAGCAGTGAAGCGGTAGCGGGGGGATCAGATACGCAGTATTTT	CASSEAVAGGSDTQYF	TRBV6-1	-	TRBJ2-3	TRBD2
TGTGCCACCAGCACCCCTAGCGGGGGGGCAGTAATGCAGTTCTTC	CATSTPSGGAVMQFF	TRBV15	many	TRBJ2-1	TRBD2
TGCAGTGCCAGGGGGGAAGCTTTCTTT	CSARGEAFF	TRBV20-1	few	TRBJ1-1	TRBD1
TGTGCCAGCAGTTACTCGATGGGGCAGGGGGTCAATGAGCAGTTCTTC	CASSYSMGQGVNEQFF	TRBV6-5	-	TRBJ2-1	TRBD1
TGTGCCAGCAGCGCGGACATCGCCACAGATACGCAGTATTTT	CASSADIATDTQYF	TRBV9	many	TRBJ2-3	-
TGTGCCAGCAGCTTAGCCAGACAGGGGACTGGAAACACCATATATTTT	CASSLARQGTGNTIYF	TRBV7-6	-	TRBJ1-3	TRBD1
TGTGCCAGCTCAGGACAGGCCGCCAACACCGGGGAGCTGTTTTTT	CASSGQAANTGELFF	TRBV18	-	TRBJ2-2	TRBD1
TGCGCCAGCACTGGACAGGGGTTGGGTGAAGCTTTCTTT	CASTGQGLGEAFF	TRBV10-2	many	TRBJ1-1	TRBD1
TGTGCCAGTAAGGTCGGGGTAAACACTGAAGCTTTCTTT	CASKVGVNTEAFF	TRBV19	few	TRBJ1-1	-
TGCGCCAGCAGCCAAGACTCCAGGGACGAGCAGTACTTC	CASSQDSRDEQYF	TRBV4-1	few	TRBJ2-7	-
TGTGCCAGCAGTGACTTACCAGGGCGGCGGGAGACCCAGTACTTC	CASSDLPGRRETQYF	TRBV2	-	TRBJ2-5	-
TGTGCCAGCTCACCACAGGGCACAGATACGCAGTATTTT	CASSPQGTDTQYF	TRBV18	many	TRBJ2-3	-
TGTGCCAGCAGCCCCGGCACAGGGCGTGAGCAGTTCTTC	CASSPGTGREQFF	TRBV9	-	TRBJ2-1	-
TGTGCCAGCAGCCTTACAGGCTATATGAACACTGAAGCTTTCTTT	CASSLTGYMNTEAFF	TRBV11-2	-	TRBJ1-1	-
TGTGCCAGCAGTCCAGGTGGGGGGTCAGAGACCCAGTACTTC	CASSPGGGSETQYF	TRBV6-5	few	TRBJ2-5	-
TGTGCCAGCAGCGCCCCCGGGGAGCTGTTTTTT	CASSAPGELFF	TRBV9	many	TRBJ2-2	-